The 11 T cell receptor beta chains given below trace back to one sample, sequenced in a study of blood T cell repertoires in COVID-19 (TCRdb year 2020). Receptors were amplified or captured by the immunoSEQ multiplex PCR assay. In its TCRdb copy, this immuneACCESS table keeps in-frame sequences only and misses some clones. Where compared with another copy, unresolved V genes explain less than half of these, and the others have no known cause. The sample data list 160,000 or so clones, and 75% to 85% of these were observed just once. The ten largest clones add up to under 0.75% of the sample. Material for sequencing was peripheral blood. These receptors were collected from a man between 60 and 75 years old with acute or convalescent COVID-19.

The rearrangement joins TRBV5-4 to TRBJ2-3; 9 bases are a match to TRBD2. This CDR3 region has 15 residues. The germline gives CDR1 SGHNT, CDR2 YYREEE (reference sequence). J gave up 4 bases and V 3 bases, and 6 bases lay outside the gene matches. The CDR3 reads CASSSGLAQADTQYF. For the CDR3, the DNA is TGTGCCAGCAGCTCGGGACTAGCCCAGGCAGATACGCAGTATTTT.

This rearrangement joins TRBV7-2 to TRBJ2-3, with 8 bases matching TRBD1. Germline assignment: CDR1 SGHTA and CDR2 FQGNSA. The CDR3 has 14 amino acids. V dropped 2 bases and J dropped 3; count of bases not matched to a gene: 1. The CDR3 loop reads CASSLRQGTDTQYF. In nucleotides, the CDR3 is TGTGCCAGCAGCTTACGACAGGGGACAGATACGCAGTATTTT.

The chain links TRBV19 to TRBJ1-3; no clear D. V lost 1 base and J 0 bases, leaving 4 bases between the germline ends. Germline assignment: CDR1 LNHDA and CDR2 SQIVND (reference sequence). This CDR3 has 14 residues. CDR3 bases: TGTGCCAGTAGTATAGCCAGCTCTGGAAACACCATATATTTT. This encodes CASSIASSGNTIYF.

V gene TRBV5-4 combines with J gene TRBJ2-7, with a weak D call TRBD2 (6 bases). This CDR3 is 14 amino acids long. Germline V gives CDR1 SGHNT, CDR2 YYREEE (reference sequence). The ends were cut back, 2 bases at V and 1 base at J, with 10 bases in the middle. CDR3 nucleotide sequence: TGTGCCAGCAGCTTAACGACTAGGTCCTACGAGCAGTACTTC. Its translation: CASSLTTRSYEQYF. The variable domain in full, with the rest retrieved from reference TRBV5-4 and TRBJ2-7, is ETGVTQSPTHLIKTRGQQVTLRCSSQSGHNTVSWYQQALGQGPQFIFQYYREEENGRGNFPPRFSGLQFPNYSSELNVNALELDDSALYLCASSLTTRSYEQYFGPGTRLTVT.

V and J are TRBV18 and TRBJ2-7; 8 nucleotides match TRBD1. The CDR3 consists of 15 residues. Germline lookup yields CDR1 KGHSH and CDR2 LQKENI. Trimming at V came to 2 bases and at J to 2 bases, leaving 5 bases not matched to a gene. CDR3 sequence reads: CASSPGQGQTYEQYF. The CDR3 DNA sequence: TGTGCCAGCTCACCAGGACAGGGACAGACCTACGAGCAGTACTTC.

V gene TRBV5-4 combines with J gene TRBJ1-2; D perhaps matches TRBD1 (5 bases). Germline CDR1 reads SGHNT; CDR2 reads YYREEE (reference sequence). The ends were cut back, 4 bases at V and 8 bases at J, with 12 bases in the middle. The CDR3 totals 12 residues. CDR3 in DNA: TGTGCCAGCAGCCCGGACACCCAAGGCTACACCTTC. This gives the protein CASSPDTQGYTF.

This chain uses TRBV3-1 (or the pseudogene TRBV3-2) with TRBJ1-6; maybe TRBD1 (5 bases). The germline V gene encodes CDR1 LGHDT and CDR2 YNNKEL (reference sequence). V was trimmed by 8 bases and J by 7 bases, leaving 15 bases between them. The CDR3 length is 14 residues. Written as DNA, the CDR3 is TGTGCCAGCGGAGGGGCTGCGGGGAATTCACCCCTCCACTTT. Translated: CASGGAAGNSPLHF.

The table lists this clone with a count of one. CDR3 DNA: TGTGCCAGCAGCCAAGATCAAGCCAACATTCAGTACTTC. It is translated as CASSQDQANIQYF. The chain carries TRBV14 and TRBJ2-4; unclear D gene. The ends were cut back, 0 bases at V and 7 bases at J, with 7 bases in the middle. This CDR3 is built from 13 residues. CDR1 and CDR2 (germline): SGHDN, FVKESK.

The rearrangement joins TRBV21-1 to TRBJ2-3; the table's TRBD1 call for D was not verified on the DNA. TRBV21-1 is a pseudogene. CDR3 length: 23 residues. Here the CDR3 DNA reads TGTGCCGGGTGGATTGGACAGGGTTCCGTTTTGCTAACGAAACCAAGTAGCACAGATACGCAGTATTTT. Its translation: CAGWIGQGSVLLTKPSSTDTQYF.

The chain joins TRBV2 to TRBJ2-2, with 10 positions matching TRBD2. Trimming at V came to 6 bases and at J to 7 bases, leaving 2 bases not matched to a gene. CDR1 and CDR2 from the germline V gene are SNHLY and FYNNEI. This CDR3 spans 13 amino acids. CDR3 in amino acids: CASSGTSVGELFF. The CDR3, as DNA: TGTGCCAGCAGCGGGACTAGCGTCGGGGAGCTGTTTTTT.

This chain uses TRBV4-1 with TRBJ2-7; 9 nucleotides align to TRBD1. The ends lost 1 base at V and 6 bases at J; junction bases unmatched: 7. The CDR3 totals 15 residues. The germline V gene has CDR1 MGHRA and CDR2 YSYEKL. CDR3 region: CASSQVPGTGLEQYF. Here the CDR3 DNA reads TGCGCCAGCAGCCAAGTCCCCGGGACAGGGCTCGAGCAGTACTTC.